The clone carrying this T cell receptor (beta chain) appeared many times. This specimen comes from a study of T-cell reconstitution after alpha-beta-depleted transplantation in children. It was with unique molecular identifiers that the TCRbeta library was prepared. MiXCR, applied by TCRdb to the PCR reads, yields one record per CDR3 protein. The sample includes some 200,000 distinct CDR3 sequences, about 14% of them seen just once. This sample comprised PBMCs from the stem cell graft donor, obtained from the stem cell graft. The TCR was taken from a human donor who donated a stem cell graft to a child with acute lymphoblastic leukemia.

The DNA for the CDR3 is TGTGCCAGCGGATCATCCGGGACAGGGGACTATGGCTACACCTTC. Its translation: CASGSSGTGDYGYTF. The rearrangement links TRBV7-9 to TRBJ1-2; 10 positions match TRBD1. Trimming at V came to 8 bases and at J to 3 bases, leaving 9 bases not matched to a gene. This CDR3 contains 15 residues. Germline CDR1 and CDR2: SEHNR and FQNEAQ (reference sequence).